The sequence of this TCR beta chain was determined in a study of blood T cell repertoires in COVID-19. About the study: Samples representing acute and convalescent COVID-19 were sourced from the United States, Italy and Spain. PBMCs, B-cell-depleted T cells, or T cells were the source of the cDNA or gDNA that made up the material.

V shed 5 bases and J shed 2 bases, with 12 bases lying between them. Germline V gene sequence: CDR1 SEHNR, CDR2 FQNEAQ (reference sequence). The CDR3 sequence is 14 residues long. As processed by the authors: Reference gene primer amplification gave nucleated cell count estimates. The table came from immunoSEQ multiplex PCR; TCRdb's copy has only in-frame clones and leaves some out. For V, J and clone size, that table is used; D and trimming come from the DNA. Here the sample spans roughly 99,000 clones, 79% being singletons. Sequencing used peripheral blood. The chain carries TRBV7-9 and TRBJ1-1; D unclear. The receptor's source is a woman older than 75 with active or convalescent COVID-19. The DNA of the CDR3 is TGTGCCAGCAGCCTACCAGCGGGCAACACTGAAGCTTTCTTT. Translation gives CASSLPAGNTEAFF.